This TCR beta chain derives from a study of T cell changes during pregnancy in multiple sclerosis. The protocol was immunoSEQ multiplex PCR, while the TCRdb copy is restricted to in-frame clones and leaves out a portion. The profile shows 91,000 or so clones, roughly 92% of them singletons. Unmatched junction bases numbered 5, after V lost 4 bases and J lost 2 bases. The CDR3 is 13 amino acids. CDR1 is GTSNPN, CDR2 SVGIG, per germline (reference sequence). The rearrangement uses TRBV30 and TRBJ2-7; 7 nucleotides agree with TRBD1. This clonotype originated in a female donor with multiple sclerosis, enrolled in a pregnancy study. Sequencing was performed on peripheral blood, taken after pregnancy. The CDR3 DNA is TGTGCCTGGACCCGACAGGGTCCCTACGAGCAGTACTTC. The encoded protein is CAWTRQGPYEQYF.